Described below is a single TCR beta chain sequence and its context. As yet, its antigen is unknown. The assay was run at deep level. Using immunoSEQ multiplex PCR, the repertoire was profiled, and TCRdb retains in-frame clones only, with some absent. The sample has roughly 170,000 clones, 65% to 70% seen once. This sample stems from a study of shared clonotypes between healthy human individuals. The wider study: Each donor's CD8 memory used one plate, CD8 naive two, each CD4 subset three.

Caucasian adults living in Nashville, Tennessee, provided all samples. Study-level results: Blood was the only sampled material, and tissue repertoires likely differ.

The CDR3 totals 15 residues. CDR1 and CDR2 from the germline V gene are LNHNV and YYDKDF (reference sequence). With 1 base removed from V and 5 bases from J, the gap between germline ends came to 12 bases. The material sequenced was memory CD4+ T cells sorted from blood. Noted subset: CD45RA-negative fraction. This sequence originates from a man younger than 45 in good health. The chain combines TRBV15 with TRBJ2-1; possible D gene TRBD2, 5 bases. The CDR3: CATSRVSGWDNEQFF. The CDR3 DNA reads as TGTGCCACCAGCAGAGTAAGCGGATGGGACAATGAGCAGTTCTTC.